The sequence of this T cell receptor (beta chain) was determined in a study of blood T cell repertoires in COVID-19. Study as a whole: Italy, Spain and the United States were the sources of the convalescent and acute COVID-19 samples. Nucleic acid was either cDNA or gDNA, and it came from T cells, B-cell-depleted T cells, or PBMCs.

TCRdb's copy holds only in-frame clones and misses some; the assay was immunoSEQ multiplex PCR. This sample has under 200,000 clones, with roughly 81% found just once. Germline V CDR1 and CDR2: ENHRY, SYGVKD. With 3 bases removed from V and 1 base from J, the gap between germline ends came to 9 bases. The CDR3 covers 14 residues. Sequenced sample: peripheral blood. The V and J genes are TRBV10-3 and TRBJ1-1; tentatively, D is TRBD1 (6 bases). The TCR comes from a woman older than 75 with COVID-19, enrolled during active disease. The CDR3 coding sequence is TGTGCCATCAGTGACCGGGACAAGAACACTGAAGCTTTCTTT. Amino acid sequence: CAISDRDKNTEAFF.